These 29 T cell receptor beta chains came from one sample sequenced in a study of OX40 agonist ivuxolimab in advanced cancers. Assay: immunoSEQ multiplex PCR; the TCRdb copy retains only in-frame clones and omits some. The repertoire holds tens of thousands of clones, 80% to 95% seen once, with approximately 1.8% in the top ten. The material sequenced was CD4+ or CD8+ T cells sorted from blood, taken in a trial of the OX40 agonist ivuxolimab. Receptor source: an adult with an advanced solid tumor such as melanoma, head and neck, liver or kidney cancer.

V usage is TRBV7-8 and J usage is TRBJ2-1; 8 nucleotides align to TRBD2. With V trimmed by 1 base and J by 4 bases, 3 bases remained unmatched. Germline loops: CDR1 SGHVS, CDR2 FQNEAQ. The CDR3 loop spans 15 amino acids. The CDR3 spells CASSLVSSGYNEQFF. CDR3 in DNA: TGTGCCAGCAGCTTAGTGTCTAGCGGGTACAATGAGCAGTTCTTC.

This chain uses TRBV25-1 with TRBJ2-1; D unresolved. This CDR3 has 15 amino acids. Trimming stripped 3 bases from V and 5 bases from J, with 14 bases between. Germline V gene data show CDR1 as MGHDK and CDR2 as SYGVNS. DNA of the CDR3: TGTGCCAGCAGTGATTGGGGTTTAGTCCACAATGAGCAGTTCTTC. As protein: CASSDWGLVHNEQFF.

The chain recombines TRBV28 with TRBJ1-5; D unclear. CDR1 MDHEN and CDR2 SYDVKM come from the germline V gene. There are 12 residues in the CDR3. The V and J ends lost 7 bases and 3 bases respectively, with 7 bases between them. In DNA, the CDR3 is TGTGCCAGCAAACGGAACAATCAGCCCCAGCATTTT. This codes for CASKRNNQPQHF.

CDR3 in amino acids: CASSARGGNTGELFF. The CDR3 nucleotides read TGTGCCAGCAGCGCTAGGGGGGGAAACACCGGGGAGCTGTTTTTT. The chain has TRBV9 and TRBJ2-2; weak D call: TRBD2 (7 bases). V lost 3 bases and J 2 bases, leaving 11 bases between the germline ends. In germline, CDR1 is SGDLS, CDR2 YYNGEE. This CDR3 is 15 amino acids long.

This clone has more than one count but fewer than ten. CDR3 DNA: TGTGCCAGCGGATCCGGGGGGACGCAGTATTTT. Its translation is CASGSGGTQYF. V and J are TRBV6-5 and TRBJ2-3, with 7 bases aligning to TRBD2. Losses at the gene ends were 8 bases for V and 9 bases for J; bases not matched to a gene: 5. The CDR3 spans 11 residues. In germline, CDR1 is MNHEY, CDR2 SVGAGI.

The CDR3: CAGGEQGRSMGYTF. The CDR3 DNA reads TGTGCCGGGGGAGAGCAGGGGCGAAGCATGGGCTACACCTTC. The chain recombines TRBV13 with TRBJ1-2; D is possibly TRBD1 (6 bases). Trimming left V 11 bases short and J 8 bases short, with 24 bases between. This CDR3 contains 14 residues. Germline V lookup: CDR1 PRHDT, CDR2 FYEKMQ (reference sequence).

J is TRBJ2-1 and V is TRBV28; 10 bases line up with TRBD2. Per the germline V gene, CDR1 is MDHEN and CDR2 is SYDVKM. The CDR3 is made up of 15 amino acids. The V segment lost 5 bases and the J segment 4 bases; nucleotides outside the gene matches: 5. CDR3 sequence (DNA): TGTGCCAGCAGTAGCGGACTAGCGGCTTACAATGAGCAGTTCTTC. It codes for CASSSGLAAYNEQFF.

In this sample, this clone is medium-sized. CDR3 sequence (DNA): TGCGCCAGCAGCCTCATGTTCACTAGCGGGACTGTCGGGTCCTACAATGAGCAGTTCTTC. Its protein is CASSLMFTSGTVGSYNEQFF. The genes are TRBV5-1 and TRBJ2-1; 10 nucleotides align to TRBD2. Losses at the gene ends were 4 bases for V and 1 base for J; bases not matched to a gene: 17. The CDR3 has 20 amino acids. The germline V gene encodes CDR1 SGHRS and CDR2 YFSETQ.

CDR3 bases: TGTGCCAGCATCAGCCCTGAGGGGCGGGGAAACACTGAAGCTTTCTTT. It codes for CASISPEGRGNTEAFF. The chain joins TRBV6-6 to TRBJ1-1, with D possibly being TRBD1 (5 bases). CDR1 is MNHNY and CDR2 is SVGAGI in the germline V gene (reference sequence). The CDR3 is 16 amino acids. V lost 7 bases and J 2 bases, leaving 20 bases between the germline ends.

The V call is TRBV27, the J call TRBJ1-6; a weak D match, TRBD1 (5 bases). V lost 1 base, J lost 9 bases, and 13 bases lay in between. Germline CDR1 reads MNHEY; CDR2 reads SMNVEV (reference sequence). The CDR3 has 15 amino acids. CDR3 nucleotide sequence: TGTGCCAGCAGTTTATTTGCGGGGCAGGGTTCACCCCTCCACTTT. It codes for CASSLFAGQGSPLHF.

The chain uses TRBV15 and TRBJ2-5; 8 bases line up with TRBD1. J gave up 2 bases and V 0 bases, and 2 bases lay outside the gene matches. The germline CDR1 and CDR2 sequences are LNHNV and YYDKDF (reference sequence). The CDR3 contains 15 residues. The CDR3 DNA reads TGTGCCACCAGCAGAGATTACAGGGGGCAAGAGACCCAGTACTTC. As protein: CATSRDYRGQETQYF. The complete variable domain, with remaining parts taken from reference TRBV15 and TRBJ2-5, reads DAMVIQNPRYQVTQFGKPVTLSCSQTLNHNVMYWYQQKSSQAPKLLFHYYDKDFNNEADTPDNFQSRRPNTSFCFLDIRSPGLGDTAMYLCATSRDYRGQETQYFGPGTRLLVL.

This clone has a single count. The rearrangement links TRBV5-4 to TRBJ2-7; TRBD1 matches at 8 bases. Per germline, CDR1 SGHNT and CDR2 YYREEE (reference sequence). The CDR3 is 15 amino acids. The V gene end was trimmed by 5 bases and the J gene end by 2 bases; junction bases not matched to a gene: 9. This CDR3 is CASRPGGQVAYEQYF. In DNA form, the CDR3 reads TGTGCCAGCAGGCCCGGGGGACAGGTCGCCTACGAGCAGTACTTC.

The V call is TRBV18, the J call TRBJ1-4; D gene uncertain. The CDR3 has 14 residues. V lost 1 base and J 2 bases, leaving 5 bases between the germline ends. Germline V gene sequence: CDR1 KGHSH, CDR2 LQKENI. In nucleotides, the CDR3 is TGTGCCAGCTCACCACGAGGGACTAATGAAAAACTGTTTTTT. Translation: CASSPRGTNEKLFF.

J is TRBJ1-6 and V is TRBV4-1; no clear D. The CDR3 is made up of 18 amino acids. The V and J ends lost 0 bases and 0 bases respectively, with 12 bases between them. Germline V gene data show CDR1 as MGHRA and CDR2 as YSYEKL. The CDR3: CASSQEPAGLSYNSPLHF. The DNA for the CDR3 is TGCGCCAGCAGCCAAGAGCCAGCAGGCCTCTCCTATAATTCACCCCTCCACTTT.

This clone was observed once. The V call is TRBV7-8, the J call TRBJ1-2; D not resolved. The CDR3 contains 14 residues. With 1 base removed from V and 6 bases from J, the gap between germline ends came to 12 bases. Germline-derived CDR1 and CDR2 are SGHVS and FQNEAQ. DNA of the CDR3: TGTGCCAGCAGCTTAGATTACCGTGACGATGGCTACACCTTC. Encoded protein: CASSLDYRDDGYTF.

The chain combines TRBV5-4 with TRBJ2-3, with unresolved D. V was pared by 4 bases and J by 2 bases, with 14 bases between. CDR1 SGHNT and CDR2 YYREEE come from the germline V gene (reference sequence). The CDR3 covers 15 residues. CDR3 sequence reads: CASSLRAAHTDTQYF. The CDR3, as DNA: TGTGCCAGCAGCCTCCGGGCAGCACACACAGATACGCAGTATTTT.

V gene TRBV30 combines with J gene TRBJ2-1, with 7 nucleotides matching TRBD1. Germline CDR1 GTSNPN, CDR2 SVGIG (reference sequence). Trimming took 3 bases from V and 5 from J; bases not matched to a gene: 10. The CDR3 length is 15 residues. The CDR3 coding sequence is TGTGCCTGGAGCCCAGGGGGTTCCGCCAACAATGAGCAGTTCTTC. Translated: CAWSPGGSANNEQFF.

This chain uses TRBV2 with TRBJ1-1; D call uncertain. The V end lost 8 bases, the J end lost 2 bases, and 15 bases lay between the germline ends. In germline, CDR1 is SNHLY, CDR2 FYNNEI. CDR3 length: 14 amino acids. Written as DNA, the CDR3 is TGTGCCAGCGGCACACGGGAAATAAACACTGAAGCTTTCTTT. It is translated as CASGTREINTEAFF. Complete variable domain (other parts from reference TRBV2 and TRBJ1-1): EPEVTQTPSHQVTQMGQEVILRCVPISNHLYFYWYRQILGQKVEFLVSFYNNEISEKSEIFDDQFSVERPDGSNFTLKIRSTKLEDSAMYFCASGTREINTEAFFGQGTRLTVV.

The chain employs TRBV28 and TRBJ1-2; D is ambiguous. CDR3 length: 11 amino acids. The germline V gene encodes CDR1 MDHEN and CDR2 SYDVKM. The V end was cut by 6 bases, the J end by 8 bases, with 10 bases between. CDR3 DNA sequence: TGTGCCAGCAGCGGAAGAAGGGGCTACACCTTC. Its translation is CASSGRRGYTF.

This clone has a single count. This CDR3 is CASSFGQGDEKLFF. The CDR3 coding sequence is TGTGCCAGCAGCTTCGGACAGGGCGACGAAAAACTGTTTTTT. V is TRBV7-3 and J is TRBJ1-4; TRBD1 aligns across 8 bases. The CDR3 contains 14 residues. Germline assignment: CDR1 SGHTA and CDR2 FQGTGA. V gave up 3 bases and J gave up 8 bases; unmatched junction bases: 5.

This clone was seen just once. The chain links TRBV6-5 to TRBJ1-2; 8 nucleotides align to TRBD1. Unmatched junction bases numbered 6, after V lost 5 bases and J lost 4 bases. The CDR3 contains 14 residues. From germline, CDR1 is MNHEY and CDR2 SVGAGI. The CDR3 spells CASSTGQGSYGYTF. CDR3 bases: TGTGCCAGCAGTACCGGACAGGGCAGCTATGGCTACACCTTC.

The J gene is TRBJ2-3, the V gene TRBV4-2, with TRBD2 matching 8 bases. The CDR3 spans 15 residues. Germline CDR1 LGHNA, CDR2 YNFKEQ. V shed 2 bases, J shed 6 bases, and the junction held 7 bases outside the gene matches. CDR3 loop: CASSQPGGAGDTQYF. DNA for the CDR3: TGTGCCAGCAGCCAACCCGGGGGGGCGGGGGATACGCAGTATTTT.

The gene calls are TRBV5-1 and TRBJ2-1; 13 nucleotides agree with TRBD2. Germline V gene lookup returns CDR1 SGHRS and CDR2 YFSETQ. J was trimmed by 6 bases and V by 4 bases; bases with no gene match: 4. This CDR3 region has 15 residues. The CDR3 loop reads CASSLGLAGANEQFF. The CDR3 coding sequence is TGCGCCAGCAGCCTCGGACTAGCGGGAGCCAATGAGCAGTTCTTC.

The chain recombines TRBV10-3 with TRBJ1-2; D possibly corresponds to TRBD1 (6 bases). CDR1 and CDR2 from the germline V gene are ENHRY and SYGVKD. The CDR3 covers 13 residues. Trimming cost V 6 bases and J 6 bases, with 14 bases left between them. As DNA, the CDR3 is TGTGCCATCAGGCCGACAGGTCGGGATGGCTACACCTTC. Protein sequence: CAIRPTGRDGYTF.

V is TRBV6-6 and J is TRBJ1-2; D may be TRBD1 (6 bases). The V end lost 9 bases, the J end lost 4 bases, and 18 bases lay between the germline ends. This CDR3 is built from 14 residues. Germline loops: CDR1 MNHNY, CDR2 SVGAGI (reference sequence). CDR3 nucleotides: TGTGCCAGTTACCAGGGACAAGGGCCCTATGGCTACACCTTC. Protein: CASYQGQGPYGYTF.

CDR3 amino acids: CASRSCGAGQGESGEQYF. The CDR3 DNA sequence: TGTGCCAGCAGGAGTTGCGGGGCGGGGCAGGGTGAGAGTGGCGAGCAGTACTTC. V and J are TRBV28 and TRBJ2-7; D perhaps matches TRBD2 (6 bases). There are 18 residues in the CDR3. Looked up from germline, CDR1 is MDHEN and CDR2 is SYDVKM. Trimming shortened V by 6 bases and J by 6 bases, and 30 bases separated the two germline ends.

This chain uses TRBV18 with TRBJ1-2; 11 positions agree with TRBD1. CDR3 size: 13 residues. The V segment lost 4 bases and the J segment 6 bases; nucleotides outside the gene matches: 1. From germline, CDR1 is KGHSH and CDR2 LQKENI. CDR3 nucleotide sequence: TGTGCCAGCTCACGGACAGGGGGCGATGGCTACACCTTC. Its protein is CASSRTGGDGYTF.

On this clone itself: Germline and junction disagree at one end, which may indicate a read error. The V call is TRBV4-1, the J call TRBJ2-5; no firm D call. Germline V gene lookup returns CDR1 MGHRA and CDR2 YSYEKL. The CDR3 sequence is 13 residues long. CDR3 bases: TGCGCCAGCAGCCATCCCCAACAAGGGACCCAGTACTTC. It yields the protein CASSHPQQGTQYF.

This clone was seen a single time. This sequence joins TRBV6-5 and TRBJ2-7, with TRBD1 as a possible D gene (6 bases). Germline V lookup: CDR1 MNHEY, CDR2 SVGAGI. V shed 2 bases and J shed 3 bases, with 11 bases lying between them. This CDR3 has 14 residues. The DNA of the CDR3 is TGTGCCAGCAGTTACGGGGGCACAGGCTACGAGCAGTACTTC. The encoded protein is CASSYGGTGYEQYF.